These T cell receptor beta chains were read from a single sample in a study of T cells in Graves' hyperthyroidism and ophthalmopathy. Via MiXCR, TCRdb re-called the multiplex PCR reads, giving one row per CDR3 protein. This sample has hundreds of thousands of distinct CDR3 sequences, with 17% found just once. Sequenced input: blood. Receptors were obtained from a woman aged 18-29 years with Graves' ophthalmopathy. Both conserved end residues are part of each CDR3. D genes are given only for firm matches. Not every row has a clone size; where given, it reads once, few, many or a size class.

- | many | TRBJ1-2 | TRBV20-1 | CSAWEGHYGYTF | TGCAGTGCTTGGGAGGGGCACTATGGCTACACCTTC
- | - | TRBJ1-2 | TRBV28 | CASSLPGRPGRNYGYTF | TGTGCCAGCAGTTTACCAGGGAGGCCCGGCAGAAACTATGGCTACACCTTC
- | - | TRBJ2-1 | TRBV27 | CASIRGGEQFF | TGTGCCAGCATTAGGGGGGGTGAGCAGTTCTTC
- | - | TRBJ1-1 | TRBV20-1 | CSAPGFKNTEAFF | TGCAGTGCACCCGGGTTCAAGAACACTGAAGCTTTCTTT
TRBD2 | - | TRBJ2-5 | TRBV7-7 | CASSLLSGMQETQYF | TGTGCTAGCAGCTTACTAAGCGGGATGCAAGAGACCCAGTACTTC
TRBD1 | many | TRBJ1-5 | TRBV30 | CAWQGEGNQPQHF | TGTGCCTGGCAGGGGGAAGGCAATCAGCCCCAGCATTTT
TRBD1 | many | TRBJ2-3 | TRBV7-9 | CASSSPSGGDRGTDTQYF | TGTGCCAGCAGTTCCCCGTCAGGGGGTGATCGGGGCACAGATACGCAGTATTTT
- | - | TRBJ2-1 | TRBV9 | CASSPPAFKEQFF | TGTGCCAGCAGCCCCCCCGCCTTCAAGGAGCAGTTCTTC
TRBD1 | many | TRBJ2-7 | TRBV18 | CASSPQGQGYEQYF | TGTGCCAGCTCACCACAGGGACAGGGCTACGAGCAGTACTTC
TRBD1 | many | TRBJ1-5 | TRBV28 | CASSYLTGLDQPQHF | TGTGCCAGCAGTTACTTGACAGGGTTGGATCAGCCCCAGCATTTT
- | few | TRBJ1-1 | TRBV19 | CASSIVGLMNTEAFF | TGTGCCAGTAGTATAGTAGGTTTAATGAACACTGAAGCTTTCTTT
- | many | TRBJ2-3 | TRBV28 | CASSPWPRTSLTDTQYF | TGTGCCAGCAGTCCATGGCCCCGGACTTCCCTCACAGATACGCAGTATTTT
- | - | TRBJ2-1 | TRBV5-1 | CASRRGSSSYNEQFF | TGCGCCAGCAGGAGGGGGAGCAGCTCCTACAATGAGCAGTTCTTC
TRBD2 | - | TRBJ2-2 | TRBV27 | CASRLQGEGFTGELFF | TGTGCCAGCAGGCTTCAAGGGGAGGGCTTTACCGGGGAGCTGTTTTTT
TRBD1 | few | TRBJ1-2 | TRBV5-4 | CASSLAPGGILNYGYTF | TGTGCCAGCAGCTTGGCCCCAGGGGGGATCTTAAACTATGGCTACACCTTC
- | few | TRBJ1-1 | TRBV29-1 | CSVEVPSPTEAFF | TGCAGCGTTGAAGTACCTTCCCCCACTGAAGCTTTCTTT
TRBD1 | many | TRBJ1-1 | TRBV20-1 | CSARTGGNTEAFF | TGCAGTGCTAGGACAGGGGGGAACACTGAAGCTTTCTTT
TRBD2 | many | TRBJ2-1 | TRBV12-3/TRBV12-4 | CASIWGLAGVYEQFF | TGTGCCAGCATTTGGGGACTAGCGGGAGTGTATGAGCAGTTCTTC
- | few | TRBJ1-1 | TRBV19 | CASSFLNPNRDPTEAFF | TGTGCCAGTAGTTTTCTCAACCCCAACAGGGACCCCACTGAAGCTTTCTTT
TRBD2 | - | TRBJ2-3 | TRBV30 | CAWSVAGGITDTQYF | TGTGCCTGGAGTGTAGCGGGGGGAATCACAGATACGCAGTATTTT
TRBD1 | - | TRBJ2-1 | TRBV27 | CASSPLDRVPPNEQFF | TGTGCCAGCAGTCCGTTGGACAGGGTTCCTCCCAATGAGCAGTTCTTC
- | many | TRBJ1-4 | TRBV2 | CASTPGDRTTNEKLFF | TGTGCCAGCACTCCGGGAGATAGAACAACTAATGAAAAACTGTTTTTT
- | - | TRBJ2-5 | TRBV30 | CAWSAEKETQYF | TGTGCCTGGAGCGCGGAAAAAGAGACCCAGTACTTC
- | - | TRBJ2-4 | TRBV18 | CASSLRENIQYF | TGTGCCAGCTCACTCCGGGAAAACATTCAGTACTTC
TRBD1 | few | TRBJ1-6 | TRBV6-1 | CASSKDRGAPLHF | TGTGCCAGCAGTAAGGACAGGGGTGCACCCCTCCACTTT
- | many | TRBJ2-5 | TRBV10-3 | CAISAGRGGPGETQYF | TGTGCCATCAGTGCGGGAAGGGGCGGCCCAGGGGAGACCCAGTACTTC
TRBD2 | - | TRBJ2-7 | TRBV10-3 | CAISPVGRVSYEQYF | TGTGCCATCAGTCCCGTCGGGAGGGTCTCCTACGAGCAGTACTTC
- | few | TRBJ1-2 | TRBV20-1 | CSARVVGTPGSYGYTF | TGCAGTGCTAGAGTTGTCGGCACCCCGGGATCCTATGGCTACACCTTC
- | few | TRBJ1-1 | TRBV7-9 | CASSLTGPRGEAFF | TGTGCCAGCAGTTTAACAGGCCCCAGGGGTGAAGCTTTCTTT
- | few | TRBJ2-5 | TRBV5-1 | CASSLVAVAGWETQYF | TGCGCCAGCAGCTTGGTTGCGGTTGCAGGGTGGGAGACCCAGTACTTC
- | many | TRBJ2-2 | TRBV18 | CASSPIAPTNTGELFF | TGTGCCAGCTCACCAATCGCGCCCACGAACACCGGGGAGCTGTTTTTT
TRBD1 | - | TRBJ2-5 | TRBV5-4 | CASGDREPQETQYF | TGTGCCAGCGGCGACAGGGAGCCCCAAGAGACCCAGTACTTC
TRBD1 | many | TRBJ2-7 | TRBV20-1 | CSARDRWTGTGEQYF | TGCAGTGCTAGAGATCGATGGACAGGAACTGGGGAGCAGTACTTC